This TCR beta chain was obtained from a study of cytotoxic CD8 clonotypes in ibrutinib-treated CLL. Produced via immunoSEQ multiplex PCR; TCRdb's table is partial and in-frame only. The table records 90,000 to 100,000 clones, 70% to 80% of them present only once. This TCR derives from a human donor with chronic lymphocytic leukemia. The source material was PBMCs, sampled after 12 months of ibrutinib treatment.

The DNA of the CDR3 is TGTGCCAGCAGCTTGGTCCCCAAGGGAGGGAACTATGGCTACACCTTC. Translated, it gives CASSLVPKGGNYGYTF. V gene TRBV5-5 combines with J gene TRBJ1-2; D is uncertain. V lost 0 bases, J lost 2 bases, and 14 bases lay in between. The CDR3 sequence is 16 residues long. Per germline, CDR1 SGHKS and CDR2 YYEKEE (reference sequence).